The 23 T cell receptor beta chains listed next were all sequenced from one sample in a study of human T cells and chemical hapten exposure. As to time point: pre-sensitization, week 0. Treatment: therapeutic diphenylcyclopropenone sensitization with weekly scalp DPC. Each CDR3 protein is one row after TCRdb ran MiXCR on the RACE reads. The sample lists 200,000 to 300,000 distinct CDR3 sequences, 8.6% seen once, with about 2.5% in the top ten. The specimen was whole blood, collected in connection with sensitization to the hapten diphenylcyclopropenone (DPC). The receptor set was obtained from a woman aged 35 to 49 with alopecia areata. Some clones in this sample may be carry-over from other donors' samples.

J is TRBJ2-2 and V is TRBV7-6; TRBD2 is a possible D gene (7 bases). Trimming shortened V by 6 bases and J by 4 bases, and 15 bases separated the two germline ends. Germline-derived CDR1 and CDR2 are SGHVS and FNYEAQ. The CDR3 consists of 15 residues. The CDR3 DNA reads TGTGCCAGCAGTTCAGGACTAGGGGGCACCGGGGAGCTGTTTTTT. It is translated as CASSSGLGGTGELFF.

This clonotype was detected a few times. The CDR3 DNA reads TGCAGTGCTAGGGTCCCCCACAGCTCCTACAATGAGCAGTTCTTC. This translates into CSARVPHSSYNEQFF. The rearrangement joins TRBV20-1 to TRBJ2-1; no clear D. From germline, CDR1 is DFQATT and CDR2 SNEGSKA (reference sequence). Deletions cut 3 bases from V and 0 bases from J, with 12 bases between. CDR3 length: 15 amino acids.

This chain links TRBV6-5 with TRBJ1-2; 9 bases line up with TRBD1. The CDR3 has 17 residues. The J segment lost 7 bases and the V segment lost 7 bases, leaving 19 bases of the junction unmatched. In germline, CDR1 is MNHEY, CDR2 SVGAGI. CDR3 sequence (DNA): TGTGCCAGCAAGTACCACGATCTGGGACAGGGAACGAGTGGCTACACCTTC. Translating gives CASKYHDLGQGTSGYTF.

This clonotype was counted ten times or more. The rearrangement links TRBV7-9 to TRBJ2-7; 7 bases are shared with TRBD2. Germline assignment: CDR1 SEHNR and CDR2 FQNEAQ (reference sequence). CDR3 length: 14 residues. Trimming at V came to 2 bases and at J to 6 bases, leaving 7 bases not matched to a gene. CDR3 protein: CASSLQAGRGEQYF. CDR3 nucleotide sequence: TGTGCCAGCAGCTTACAAGCGGGGCGGGGCGAGCAGTACTTC. The full variable domain, with the rest looked up from reference TRBV7-9 and TRBJ2-7, is DTGVSQNPRHKITKRGQNVTFRCDPISEHNRLYWYRQTLGQGPEFLTYFQNEAQLEKSRLLSDRFSAERPKGSFSTLEIQRTEQGDSAMYLCASSLQAGRGEQYFGPGTRLTVT.

The gene calls are TRBV18 and TRBJ2-2; D might be TRBD1 (7 bases). CDR3 length: 17 amino acids. Trimming shortened V by 0 bases and J by 1 base, and 12 bases separated the two germline ends. Germline-derived CDR1 and CDR2 are KGHSH and LQKENI. CDR3 in amino acids: CASSPPGGQMNTGELFF. CDR3 nucleotides: TGTGCCAGCTCACCACCGGGGGGACAGATGAACACCGGGGAGCTGTTTTTT.

The V and J genes are TRBV27 and TRBJ1-1, with a possible D match to TRBD1 (5 bases). CDR1 MNHEY and CDR2 SMNVEV come from the germline V gene (reference sequence). V shed 5 bases and J shed 3 bases, with 16 bases lying between them. The CDR3 runs 15 residues. The chain's CDR3 is CASSPLRMGHTEAFF. DNA of the CDR3: TGTGCCAGCAGTCCGTTGAGGATGGGGCACACTGAAGCTTTCTTT.

This clonotype showed up just a few times. The chain couples TRBV12-3 or TRBV12-4 to TRBJ1-1, with unresolved D. This CDR3 contains 14 residues. Trimming took off 3 bases at V and 2 bases at J, with 10 bases between the two ends. The CDR3 sequence: CASSFEGHNTEAFF. As DNA, the CDR3 is TGTGCCAGCAGTTTCGAGGGCCATAACACTGAAGCTTTCTTT.

This clonotype was seen ten or more times. V and J are TRBV29-1 and TRBJ2-1; D tentatively reads TRBD1 or TRBD2 (5 bases each). The CDR3 totals 12 residues. V was shortened by 3 bases and J by 9 bases, with 12 bases between the two germline ends. From germline, CDR1 is SQVTM and CDR2 ANQGSEA. The CDR3 nucleotides read TGCAGCGTTGAGTGGGGGAGTGGTGAGCAGTTCTTC. This codes for CSVEWGSGEQFF.

This sequence joins TRBV20-1 and TRBJ2-7, with 12 bases that match TRBD1. The CDR3 length is 19 residues. Germline values: CDR1 DFQATT, CDR2 SNEGSKA (reference sequence). Losses at the gene ends were 1 base for V and 3 bases for J; bases not matched to a gene: 16. The CDR3 reads CSARGPGTGGPLSIYEQYF. In nucleotides, the CDR3 is TGCAGTGCTAGAGGTCCCGGGACAGGGGGCCCCCTATCCATCTACGAGCAGTACTTC.

This clonotype was detected only a few times. The V gene is TRBV18, the J gene TRBJ1-5; 9 nucleotides match TRBD1. Germline V lookup: CDR1 KGHSH, CDR2 LQKENI. The CDR3 has 17 amino acids. The ends lost 2 bases at V and 1 base at J; junction bases unmatched: 6. CDR3: CASSPMGQGISNQPQHF. In DNA, the CDR3 is TGTGCCAGCTCACCAATGGGACAGGGAATCAGCAATCAGCCCCAGCATTTT.

The J gene is TRBJ2-1, the V gene TRBV6-5; 10 bases map to TRBD1. Germline V gene lookup returns CDR1 MNHEY and CDR2 SVGAGI. V dropped 2 bases and J dropped 3; count of bases not matched to a gene: 1. This CDR3 spans 15 amino acids. The CDR3 is CASSYGTGVYNEQFF. The CDR3 nucleotides read TGTGCCAGCAGTTACGGGACAGGGGTCTACAATGAGCAGTTCTTC.

This clonotype has just a few counts. The chain couples TRBV5-1 to TRBJ2-3; D is perhaps TRBD1 or TRBD2 (5 bases each). This CDR3 contains 15 residues. In germline, CDR1 is SGHRS, CDR2 YFSETQ. The V gene lost 0 bases and the J gene lost 6 bases, with 14 bases spanning the gap. CDR3 nucleotides: TGCGCCAGCAGCTTGGCCATTGGGGGAGTGGATACGCAGTATTTT. Translated: CASSLAIGGVDTQYF.

This clonotype has more than one count but fewer than ten. The chain recombines TRBV7-2 with TRBJ2-1, with 10 bases lining up with TRBD2. V was clipped by 6 bases and J by 14 bases; unmatched bases: 16. Germline CDR1 is SGHTA and CDR2 is FQGNSA. This CDR3 contains 15 residues. For the CDR3, the DNA is TGTGCCAGCAGGCTTGATAAACTAGCGGGAAAACCGGAGTTCTTC. Its protein product is CASRLDKLAGKPEFF.

This chain uses TRBV7-2 with TRBJ2-7, with TRBD2 matching over 11 bases. Per the germline V gene, CDR1 is SGHTA and CDR2 is FQGNSA. The CDR3 loop spans 15 amino acids. After removal of 1 base from V and 3 bases from J, the junction contained 2 bases not matched to a gene. CDR3 DNA: TGTGCCAGCAGCTTAGTAGCGGGAGGGGACTACGAGCAGTACTTC. Translating gives CASSLVAGGDYEQYF. Full variable domain (rest looked up from reference TRBV7-2 and TRBJ2-7): GAGVSQSPSNKVTEKGKDVELRCDPISGHTALYWYRQSLGQGLEFLIYFQGNSAPDKSGLPSDRFSAERTGGSVSTLTIQRTQQEDSAVYLCASSLVAGGDYEQYFGPGTRLTVT.

The chain employs TRBV24-1 and TRBJ2-1; perhaps TRBD1 as D (5 bases). This CDR3 is 16 amino acids long. V was cut by 7 bases and J by 4 bases, with 19 bases left in between. Germline-derived CDR1 and CDR2 are KGHDR and SFDVKD. CDR3 protein: CATRPDGAGPYNEQFF. In nucleotides, the CDR3 is TGTGCCACCAGACCCGATGGGGCAGGGCCGTACAATGAGCAGTTCTTC.

Here the CDR3 DNA reads TGTGCCAGCAGCGTCGTAGGGGGTTCCTACGAGCAGTACTTC. Translation gives CASSVVGGSYEQYF. J is TRBJ2-7 and V is TRBV5-4, with a tentative D call TRBD1 (6 bases). This CDR3 comprises 14 residues. CDR1 and CDR2 (germline): SGHNT, YYREEE (reference sequence). Trimming left V 4 bases short and J 1 base short, with 12 bases between.

This clonotype was counted only a few times. This chain uses TRBV12-3 or TRBV12-4 with TRBJ2-2, with D tentatively TRBD2 (5 bases). This CDR3 has 14 residues. Trimming left V 5 bases short and J 2 bases short, with 9 bases between. CDR3 loop: CASSSGVNTGELFF. In nucleotides, the CDR3 is TGTGCCAGCAGTAGCGGAGTTAACACCGGGGAGCTGTTTTTT.

The chain has TRBV24-1 and TRBJ2-2, with D perhaps matching TRBD1 (5 bases). The CDR3 length is 17 residues. Trimming left V 0 bases short and J 0 bases short, with 10 bases between. Germline CDR1 KGHDR, CDR2 SFDVKD. The CDR3 sequence is CATSDLLTAANTGELFF. CDR3 coding DNA: TGTGCCACCAGTGATTTGCTGACAGCTGCGAACACCGGGGAGCTGTTTTTT.

The V and J genes are TRBV28 and TRBJ2-1, with 15 bases lining up with TRBD2. This CDR3 spans 15 amino acids. V dropped 8 bases and J dropped 2; count of bases not matched to a gene: 1. CDR1 MDHEN and CDR2 SYDVKM come from the germline V gene. CDR3 amino acids: CASWTSGRAYNEQFF. The CDR3 coding sequence is TGTGCCAGCTGGACTAGCGGGAGGGCCTACAATGAGCAGTTCTTC.

This clonotype was recorded a few times. The chain's CDR3 is CASSQAGFTSGRGADTQYF. CDR3 coding DNA: TGTGCCAGCAGCCAAGCCGGATTTACTAGCGGGAGGGGCGCAGATACGCAGTATTTT. The chain has TRBV3-1 and TRBJ2-3, with 13 bases fitting TRBD2. The CDR3 sequence is 19 residues long. V shed 1 base, J shed 4 bases, and the junction held 11 bases outside the gene matches. Germline lookup yields CDR1 LGHDT and CDR2 YNNKEL (reference sequence).

This clonotype has more than one count but fewer than ten. The chain combines TRBV6-1 with TRBJ2-2; D gene unclear. V lost 2 bases to trimming and J lost 5 bases, with 12 bases between them. Germline lookup yields CDR1 MNHNS and CDR2 SASEGT. This CDR3 contains 15 residues. The CDR3 DNA follows: TGTGCCAGCAGTGAATTTGTGGCGGTAACCGGGGAGCTGTTTTTT. Translation: CASSEFVAVTGELFF.

This clonotype was counted at least ten times. This chain uses TRBV7-2 with TRBJ1-5; D gene uncertain. This CDR3 spans 13 amino acids. Germline V gene lookup returns CDR1 SGHTA and CDR2 FQGNSA. The V end lost 1 base, the J end lost 4 bases, and 5 bases lay between the germline ends. The CDR3 loop reads CASSLGANQPQHF. In DNA form, the CDR3 reads TGTGCCAGCAGCTTAGGGGCGAATCAGCCCCAGCATTTT.

In this sample, this clonotype turned up a few times. This chain links TRBV12-3 or TRBV12-4 with TRBJ2-3, with D perhaps TRBD1 (6 bases). Deletions cut 5 bases from V and 0 bases from J, with 12 bases between. CDR3 size: 15 residues. The CDR3, as DNA: TGTGCCAGCAGTCCCGGGGACATAAGCACAGATACGCAGTATTTT. Residues: CASSPGDISTDTQYF.